The clone carrying this T cell receptor beta chain came up a few times. What it recognizes is unknown. The data were produced by immunoSEQ multiplex PCR, yet TCRdb's version contains in-frame clones alone and is incomplete. The profile shows about 73,000 clones, around 81% of them singletons. Germline lookup yields CDR1 SNHLY and CDR2 FYNNEI. Trimming cost V 7 bases and J 4 bases, with 16 bases left between them. The CDR3 is 14 residues long. This sample is part of a study of vaccination effects on CD4 cells after COVID-19. The ViraFEST assay expanded antigen-specific CD4+ T cells with viral peptide pools before sequencing. Following 10 days of culture, CD4+ T cells were isolated. Nobody among the vaccine recipients had prior SARS-CoV-2 infection (nucleocapsid antibodies were negative). Half of the medium was exchanged for IL-2 medium on both days 3 and 7.

The rearrangement uses TRBV2 and TRBJ1-1; D is possibly TRBD1 (6 bases). This receptor was taken from a human donor who received a COVID-19 vaccine. The sample in question was CD4+ T cells from PBMCs cultured with SARS-CoV-2 spike peptides, obtained before COVID-19 vaccination. In nucleotides, the CDR3 is TGTGCCAGCATCCCCGGGACATTCGTCACTGAAGCTTTCTTT. Translated: CASIPGTFVTEAFF.